This is a list of T cell receptor beta chains from one sample in a study of blood T cell repertoires in COVID-19. Data came from immunoSEQ multiplex PCR; TCRdb stores just in-frame clones and leaves some out. Found here are roughly 40,000 clones, almost 95% of them singletons; the top ten hold 8% to 9.5%. Sequences were obtained from peripheral blood. Receptors were obtained from a man aged 45-60 years with active COVID-19. The CDR3 runs from the conserved cysteine through the conserved F or W. D genes are given only for firm matches. Expanded clones are given a class, and other clones once, few, many or no size at all.

V: TRBV3-1/TRBV3-2; J: TRBJ2-3; D: TRBD2; size: once; CDR3: CASSHDIAGGPTDTQYF; DNA: TGTGCCAGCAGCCATGACATAGCGGGGGGCCCCACAGATACGCAGTATTTT
V: TRBV19; J: TRBJ1-4; D: NA; size: NA; CDR3: CASSPKTGFNEKLFF; DNA: TGTGCCAGTAGTCCGAAGACAGGTTTTAATGAAAAACTGTTTTTT
V: TRBV12-3/TRBV12-4; J: TRBJ1-6; D: TRBD1; size: NA; CDR3: CASRGTGNSPLHF; DNA: TGTGCCAGCAGGGGGACAGGAAATTCACCCCTCCACTTT
V: TRBV30; J: TRBJ2-2; D: NA; size: NA; CDR3: CAWMRGPNTGELFF; DNA: TGTGCCTGGATGCGGGGGCCGAACACCGGGGAGCTGTTTTTT
V: TRBV10-3; J: TRBJ1-1; D: NA; size: NA; CDR3: CAISELGRGDITEAFF; DNA: TGTGCCATCAGTGAGTTGGGGCGGGGGGACATAACTGAAGCTTTCTTT
V: TRBV5-1; J: TRBJ1-3; D: TRBD1; size: NA; CDR3: CASSPGTGISGNTIYF; DNA: TGCGCCAGCAGCCCCGGGACAGGGATCTCTGGAAACACCATATATTTT
V: TRBV5-6; J: TRBJ1-1; D: TRBD1; size: NA; CDR3: CASSRDRGNVNTEAFF; DNA: TGTGCCAGCAGCCGGGACAGGGGGAACGTGAACACTGAAGCTTTCTTT
V: TRBV7-9; J: TRBJ1-2; D: TRBD1; size: few; CDR3: CASSSSGTGYGYTF; DNA: TGTGCCAGCAGCTCCTCCGGGACAGGCTATGGCTACACCTTC
V: TRBV10-1; J: TRBJ2-1; D: TRBD2; size: NA; CDR3: CASNPCKREGYNEQFF; DNA: TGCGCCAGCAACCCCTGTAAGCGGGAGGGTTACAATGAGCAGTTCTTC
V: TRBV28; J: TRBJ2-7; D: TRBD1; size: NA; CDR3: CASSLPGQITYEQYF; DNA: TGTGCCAGCAGTTTGCCGGGACAGATCACCTACGAGCAGTACTTC
V: TRBV3-1/TRBV3-2; J: TRBJ1-2; D: NA; size: NA; CDR3: CASSRDSHYTF; DNA: TGTGCCAGCAGCCGTGACAGCCACTACACCTTC
V: TRBV3-1/TRBV3-2; J: TRBJ2-1; D: TRBD2; size: NA; CDR3: CASSQPGLAKGNEQFF; DNA: TGTGCCAGCAGCCAGCCTGGACTAGCGAAGGGCAATGAGCAGTTCTTC
V: TRBV2; J: TRBJ1-5; D: NA; size: NA; CDR3: CASSEVEAYQPQHF; DNA: TGTGCCAGCAGTGAAGTGGAGGCTTATCAGCCCCAGCATTTT
V: TRBV9; J: TRBJ1-5; D: NA; size: NA; CDR3: CASSVADSNQPQHF; DNA: TGTGCCAGCAGCGTAGCAGATAGCAATCAGCCCCAGCATTTT
V: TRBV13; J: TRBJ2-3; D: TRBD2; size: NA; CDR3: CASSYGLAEYTDTQYF; DNA: TGTGCCAGCAGCTACGGACTAGCGGAATACACAGATACGCAGTATTTT
V: TRBV15; J: TRBJ1-5; D: NA; size: few; CDR3: CATSRERGQPQHF; DNA: TGTGCCACCAGCAGGGAGCGGGGTCAGCCCCAGCATTTT
V: TRBV28; J: TRBJ1-2; D: TRBD1; size: once; CDR3: CASGTGDGFVGYTF; DNA: TGTGCCAGCGGGACAGGGGACGGTTTTGTAGGCTACACCTTC
V: TRBV7-9; J: TRBJ2-1; D: TRBD2; size: NA; CDR3: CASSLTSGLYNEQFF; DNA: TGTGCCAGCAGCTTGACTAGCGGGCTTTACAATGAGCAGTTCTTC
V: TRBV13; J: TRBJ2-1; D: NA; size: NA; CDR3: CASSLEGGSYNEQFF; DNA: TGTGCCAGCAGCTTAGAAGGGGGCTCCTACAATGAGCAGTTCTTC
V: TRBV6-1; J: TRBJ2-5; D: NA; size: NA; CDR3: CASSVLRLGKGYQETQYF; DNA: TGTGCCAGCAGTGTACTCCGATTGGGAAAGGGGTACCAAGAGACCCAGTACTTC
V: TRBV9; J: TRBJ1-6; D: NA; size: NA; CDR3: CASSVDAKPSPLHF; DNA: TGTGCCAGCAGCGTAGACGCTAAGCCTTCACCCCTCCACTTT
V: TRBV28; J: TRBJ1-1; D: NA; size: NA; CDR3: CASSGLIMNTEAFF; DNA: TGTGCCAGCAGCGGACTGATCATGAACACTGAAGCTTTCTTT